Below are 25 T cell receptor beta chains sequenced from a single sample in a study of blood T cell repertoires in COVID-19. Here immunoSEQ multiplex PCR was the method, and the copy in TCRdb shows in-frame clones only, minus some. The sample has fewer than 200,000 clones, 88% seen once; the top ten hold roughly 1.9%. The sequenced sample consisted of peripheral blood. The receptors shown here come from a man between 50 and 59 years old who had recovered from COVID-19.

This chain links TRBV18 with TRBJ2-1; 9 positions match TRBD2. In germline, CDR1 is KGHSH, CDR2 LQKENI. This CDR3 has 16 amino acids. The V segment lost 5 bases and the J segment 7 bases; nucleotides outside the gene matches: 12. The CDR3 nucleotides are TGTGCCAGCTCAAGAGTGCGGGGGGGCGGTAGTAATGAGCAGTTCTTC. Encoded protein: CASSRVRGGGSNEQFF.

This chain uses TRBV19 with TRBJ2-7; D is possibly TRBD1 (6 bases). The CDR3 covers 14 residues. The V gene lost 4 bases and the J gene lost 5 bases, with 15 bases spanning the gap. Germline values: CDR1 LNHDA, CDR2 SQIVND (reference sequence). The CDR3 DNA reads TGTGCCAGTAGTAAAAGGGACATAGGAGACGAGCAGTACTTC. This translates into CASSKRDIGDEQYF. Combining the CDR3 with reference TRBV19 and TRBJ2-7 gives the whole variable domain DGGITQSPKYLFRKEGQNVTLSCEQNLNHDAMYWYRQDPGQGLRLIYYSQIVNDFQKGDIAEGYSVSREKKESFPLTVTSAQKNPTAFYLCASSKRDIGDEQYFGPGTRLTVT.

CDR3 region: CASSFPGVTSETQYF. CDR3 coding DNA: TGTGCCAGCAGCTTCCCGGGAGTAACTTCAGAGACCCAGTACTTC. This sequence joins TRBV5-4 and TRBJ2-5; perhaps TRBD2 as D (6 bases). V was cut by 2 bases and J by 4 bases, with 15 bases left in between. Per germline, CDR1 SGHNT and CDR2 YYREEE (reference sequence). The CDR3 is 15 amino acids.

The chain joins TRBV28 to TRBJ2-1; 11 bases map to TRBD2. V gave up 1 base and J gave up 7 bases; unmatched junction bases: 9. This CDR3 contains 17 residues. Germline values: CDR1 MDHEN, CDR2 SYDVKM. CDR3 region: CASSLSRTSGRANEQFF. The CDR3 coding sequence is TGTGCCAGCAGTTTATCCCGGACTAGCGGGCGAGCAAATGAGCAGTTCTTC.

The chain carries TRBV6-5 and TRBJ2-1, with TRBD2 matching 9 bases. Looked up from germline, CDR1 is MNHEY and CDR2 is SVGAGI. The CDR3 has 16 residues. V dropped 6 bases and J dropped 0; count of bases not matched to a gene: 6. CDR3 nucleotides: TGTGCCAGCAGCTACGATAGCGGGAGCTCCTACAATGAGCAGTTCTTC. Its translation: CASSYDSGSSYNEQFF.

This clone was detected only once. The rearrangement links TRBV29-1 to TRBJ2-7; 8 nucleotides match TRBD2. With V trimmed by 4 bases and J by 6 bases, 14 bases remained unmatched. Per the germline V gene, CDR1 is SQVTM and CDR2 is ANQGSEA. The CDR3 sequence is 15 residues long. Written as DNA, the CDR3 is TGCAGCGTTGGTACCTCGGGCGGGGGGTTCGTCGAGCAGTACTTC. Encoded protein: CSVGTSGGGFVEQYF.

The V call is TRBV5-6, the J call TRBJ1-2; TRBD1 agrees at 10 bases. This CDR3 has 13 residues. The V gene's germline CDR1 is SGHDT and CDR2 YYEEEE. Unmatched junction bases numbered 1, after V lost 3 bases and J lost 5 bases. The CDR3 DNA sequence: TGTGCCAGCAGCTCGGACAGGGGGTATGGCTACACCTTC. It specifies CASSSDRGYGYTF.

The CDR3 sequence is CASSLSSPRQGWNQPQHF. The CDR3 DNA reads as TGTGCCAGCAGTTTATCCTCGCCGAGACAGGGGTGGAATCAGCCCCAGCATTTT. V usage is TRBV27 and J usage is TRBJ1-5; 8 positions agree with TRBD1. Germline V gene data show CDR1 as MNHEY and CDR2 as SMNVEV (reference sequence). CDR3 size: 18 residues. V lost 0 bases to trimming and J lost 4 bases; unmatched junction nucleotides: 11.

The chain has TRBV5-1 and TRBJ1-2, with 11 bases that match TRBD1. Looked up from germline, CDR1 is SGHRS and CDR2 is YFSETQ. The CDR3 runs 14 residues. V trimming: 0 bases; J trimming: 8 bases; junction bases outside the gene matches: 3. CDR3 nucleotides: TGCGCCAGCAGCTTGGCGGGGACAGGGGGAGGCTACACCTTC. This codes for CASSLAGTGGGYTF.

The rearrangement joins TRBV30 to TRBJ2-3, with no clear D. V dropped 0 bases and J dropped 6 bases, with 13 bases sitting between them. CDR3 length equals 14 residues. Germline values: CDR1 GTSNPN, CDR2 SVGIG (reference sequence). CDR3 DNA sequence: TGTGCCTGGAGTGTAGACGGGTTTAGGGATACGCAGTATTTT. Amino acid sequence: CAWSVDGFRDTQYF.

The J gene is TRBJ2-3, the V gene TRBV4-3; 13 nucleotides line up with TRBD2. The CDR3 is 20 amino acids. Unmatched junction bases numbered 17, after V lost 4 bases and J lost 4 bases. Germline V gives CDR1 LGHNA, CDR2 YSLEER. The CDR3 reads CASSPYQSVGLAGEADTQYF. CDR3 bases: TGCGCCAGCAGCCCCTACCAGAGCGTCGGACTAGCGGGAGAGGCAGATACGCAGTATTTT.

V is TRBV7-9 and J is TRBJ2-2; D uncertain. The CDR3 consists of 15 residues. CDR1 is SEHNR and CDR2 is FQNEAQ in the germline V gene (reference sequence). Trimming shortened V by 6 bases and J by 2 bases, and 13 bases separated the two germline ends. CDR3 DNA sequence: TGTGCCAGCAGTTCCTCGTGGGCAAACACCGGGGAGCTGTTTTTT. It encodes CASSSSWANTGELFF.

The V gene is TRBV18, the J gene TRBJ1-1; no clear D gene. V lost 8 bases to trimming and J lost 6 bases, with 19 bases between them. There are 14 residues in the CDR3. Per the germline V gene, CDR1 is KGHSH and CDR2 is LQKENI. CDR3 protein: CASTVAGGLAEAFF. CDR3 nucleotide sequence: TGTGCCAGCACGGTGGCGGGCGGGCTGGCTGAAGCTTTCTTT.

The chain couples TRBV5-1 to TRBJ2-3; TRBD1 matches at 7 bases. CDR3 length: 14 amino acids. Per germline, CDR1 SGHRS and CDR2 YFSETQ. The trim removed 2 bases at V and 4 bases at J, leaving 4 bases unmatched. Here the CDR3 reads CASSFGQAPDTQYF. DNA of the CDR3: TGCGCCAGCAGCTTTGGACAGGCCCCAGATACGCAGTATTTT.

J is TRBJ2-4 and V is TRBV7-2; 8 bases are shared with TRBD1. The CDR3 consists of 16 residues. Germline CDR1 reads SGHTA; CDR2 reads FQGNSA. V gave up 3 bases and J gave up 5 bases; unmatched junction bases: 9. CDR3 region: CASSLLAQGAQNIQYF. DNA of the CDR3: TGTGCCAGCAGCTTGCTCGCTCAGGGGGCGCAAAACATTCAGTACTTC.

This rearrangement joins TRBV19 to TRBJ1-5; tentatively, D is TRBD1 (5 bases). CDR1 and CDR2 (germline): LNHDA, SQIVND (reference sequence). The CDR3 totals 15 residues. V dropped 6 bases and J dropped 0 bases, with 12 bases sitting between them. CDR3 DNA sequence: TGTGCCAGTAGGGAGACAGTTTATAGCAATCAGCCCCAGCATTTT. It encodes CASRETVYSNQPQHF. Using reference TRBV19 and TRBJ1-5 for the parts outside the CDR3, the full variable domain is DGGITQSPKYLFRKEGQNVTLSCEQNLNHDAMYWYRQDPGQGLRLIYYSQIVNDFQKGDIAEGYSVSREKKESFPLTVTSAQKNPTAFYLCASRETVYSNQPQHFGDGTRLSIL.

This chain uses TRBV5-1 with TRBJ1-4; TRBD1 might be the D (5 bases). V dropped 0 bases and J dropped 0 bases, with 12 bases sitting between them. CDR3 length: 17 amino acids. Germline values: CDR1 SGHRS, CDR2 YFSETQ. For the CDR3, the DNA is TGCGCCAGCAGCTTGGCCGGAAGGGGTGCAACTAATGAAAAACTGTTTTTT. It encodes CASSLAGRGATNEKLFF.

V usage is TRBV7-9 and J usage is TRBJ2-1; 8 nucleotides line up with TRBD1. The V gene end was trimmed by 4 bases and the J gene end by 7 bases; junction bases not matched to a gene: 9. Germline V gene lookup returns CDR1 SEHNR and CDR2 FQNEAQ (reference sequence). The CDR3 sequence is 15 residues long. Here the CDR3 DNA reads TGTGCCAGCAGCTGGGCACAAGGACAGGGAAATGAGCAGTTCTTC. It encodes CASSWAQGQGNEQFF.

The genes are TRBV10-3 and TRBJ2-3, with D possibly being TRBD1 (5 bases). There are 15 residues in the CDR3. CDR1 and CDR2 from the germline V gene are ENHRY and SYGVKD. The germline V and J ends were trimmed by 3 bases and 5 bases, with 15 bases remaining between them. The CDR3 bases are TGTGCCATCAGTGAAGGTTGGGGCTTGGAAGATACGCAGTATTTT. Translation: CAISEGWGLEDTQYF.

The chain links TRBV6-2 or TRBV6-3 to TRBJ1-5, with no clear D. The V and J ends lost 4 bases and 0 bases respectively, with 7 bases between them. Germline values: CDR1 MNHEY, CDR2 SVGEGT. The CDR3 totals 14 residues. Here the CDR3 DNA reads TGTGCCAGCAGTTGGAGAAATAGCAATCAGCCCCAGCATTTT. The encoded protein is CASSWRNSNQPQHF.

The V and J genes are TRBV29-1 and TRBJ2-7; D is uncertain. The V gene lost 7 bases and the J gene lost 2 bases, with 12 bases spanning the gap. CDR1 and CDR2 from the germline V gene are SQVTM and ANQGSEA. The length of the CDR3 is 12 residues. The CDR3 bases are TGCAGCGCTTCGGTCGGTACCTACGAGCAGTACTTC. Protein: CSASVGTYEQYF.

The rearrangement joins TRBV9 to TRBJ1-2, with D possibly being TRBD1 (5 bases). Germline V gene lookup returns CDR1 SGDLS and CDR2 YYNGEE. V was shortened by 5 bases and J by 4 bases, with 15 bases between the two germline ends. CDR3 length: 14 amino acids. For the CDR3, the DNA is TGTGCCAGCAGTCGTGACAGATCGGGCTATGGCTACACCTTC. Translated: CASSRDRSGYGYTF. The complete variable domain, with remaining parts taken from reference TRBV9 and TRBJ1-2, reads DSGVTQTPKHLITATGQRVTLRCSPRSGDLSVYWYQQSLDQGLQFLIQYYNGEERAKGNILERFSAQQFPDLHSELNLSSLELGDSALYFCASSRDRSGYGYTFGSGTRLTVV.

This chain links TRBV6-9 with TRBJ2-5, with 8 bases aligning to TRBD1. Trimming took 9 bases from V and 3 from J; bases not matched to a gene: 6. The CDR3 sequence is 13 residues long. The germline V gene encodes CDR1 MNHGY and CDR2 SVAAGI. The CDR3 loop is CASSGQVKETQYF. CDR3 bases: TGTGCCAGTTCGGGACAGGTTAAAGAGACCCAGTACTTC.

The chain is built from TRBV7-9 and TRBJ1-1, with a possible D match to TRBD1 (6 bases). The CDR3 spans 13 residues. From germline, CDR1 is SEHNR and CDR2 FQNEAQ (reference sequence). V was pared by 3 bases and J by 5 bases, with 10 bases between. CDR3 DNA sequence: TGTGCCAGCAGCTTGGCAGGGGAGACTGAAGCTTTCTTT. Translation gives CASSLAGETEAFF.

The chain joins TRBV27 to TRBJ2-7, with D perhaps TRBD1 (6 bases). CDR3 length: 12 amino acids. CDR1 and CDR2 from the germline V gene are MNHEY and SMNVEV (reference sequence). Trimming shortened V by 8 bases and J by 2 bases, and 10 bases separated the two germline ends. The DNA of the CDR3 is TGTGCCAGCCGGGACATCACCTACGAGCAGTACTTC. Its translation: CASRDITYEQYF.